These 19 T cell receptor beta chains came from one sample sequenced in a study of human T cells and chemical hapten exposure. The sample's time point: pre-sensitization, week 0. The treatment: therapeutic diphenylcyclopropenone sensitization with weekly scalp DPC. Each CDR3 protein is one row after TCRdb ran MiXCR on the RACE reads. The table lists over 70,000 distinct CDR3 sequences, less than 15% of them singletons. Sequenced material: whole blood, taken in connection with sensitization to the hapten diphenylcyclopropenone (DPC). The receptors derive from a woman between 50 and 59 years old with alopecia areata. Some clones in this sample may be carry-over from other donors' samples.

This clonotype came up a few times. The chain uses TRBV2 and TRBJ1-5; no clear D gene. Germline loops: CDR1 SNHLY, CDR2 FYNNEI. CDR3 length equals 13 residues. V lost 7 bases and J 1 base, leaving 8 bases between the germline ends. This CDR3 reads CASMGASNQPQHF. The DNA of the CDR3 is TGTGCCAGCATGGGCGCGAGCAATCAGCCCCAGCATTTT.

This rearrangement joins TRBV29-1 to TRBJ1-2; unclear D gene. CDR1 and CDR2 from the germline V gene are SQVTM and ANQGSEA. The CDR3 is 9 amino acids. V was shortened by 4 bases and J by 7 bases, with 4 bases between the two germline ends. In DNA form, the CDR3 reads TGCAGCGTTGTCCCTGGCTACACCTTC. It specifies CSVVPGYTF.

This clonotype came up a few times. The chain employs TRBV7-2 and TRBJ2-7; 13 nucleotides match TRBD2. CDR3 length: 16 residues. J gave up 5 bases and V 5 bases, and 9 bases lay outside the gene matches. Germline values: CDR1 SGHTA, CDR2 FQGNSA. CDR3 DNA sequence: TGTGCCAGCAGCCTAACTAGCGGGAGGGCCGTGCACGAGCAGTACTTC. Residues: CASSLTSGRAVHEQYF.

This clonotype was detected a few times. CDR3 sequence reads: CASSLVGATTNEKLFF. The CDR3, as DNA: TGCGCCAGCAGCTTGGTTGGGGCTACAACTAATGAAAAACTGTTTTTT. The chain couples TRBV5-1 to TRBJ1-4; tentative D call: TRBD1 (5 bases). This CDR3 has 16 residues. CDR1 and CDR2 (germline): SGHRS, YFSETQ. Trimming shortened V by 0 bases and J by 0 bases, and 9 bases separated the two germline ends.

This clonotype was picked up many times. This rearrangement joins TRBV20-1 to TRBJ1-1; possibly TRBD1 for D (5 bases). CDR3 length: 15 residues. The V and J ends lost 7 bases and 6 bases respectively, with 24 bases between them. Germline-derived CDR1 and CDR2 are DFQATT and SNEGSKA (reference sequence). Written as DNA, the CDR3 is TGCAGTGTCCCGGCAGGGATCGGGAATTGGGCTGAAGCTTTCTTT. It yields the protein CSVPAGIGNWAEAFF.

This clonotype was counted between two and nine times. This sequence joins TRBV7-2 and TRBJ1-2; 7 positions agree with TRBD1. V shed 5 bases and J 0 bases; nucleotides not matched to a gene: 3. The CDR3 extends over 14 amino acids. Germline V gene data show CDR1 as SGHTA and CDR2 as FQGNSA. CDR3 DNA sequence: TGTGCCAGCAGCCCGGGACAGACTAACTATGGCTACACCTTC. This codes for CASSPGQTNYGYTF.

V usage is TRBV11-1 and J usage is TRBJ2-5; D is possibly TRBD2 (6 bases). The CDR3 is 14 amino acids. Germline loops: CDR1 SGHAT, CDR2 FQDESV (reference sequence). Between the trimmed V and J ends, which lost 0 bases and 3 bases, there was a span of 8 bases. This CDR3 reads CASSLAGGEETQYF. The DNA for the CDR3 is TGTGCCAGCAGCTTAGCGGGAGGCGAAGAGACCCAGTACTTC.

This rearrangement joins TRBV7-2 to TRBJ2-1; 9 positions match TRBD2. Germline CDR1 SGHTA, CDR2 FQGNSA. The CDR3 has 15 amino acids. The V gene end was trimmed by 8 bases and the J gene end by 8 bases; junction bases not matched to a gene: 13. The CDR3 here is CASLEAGGQQYEQFF. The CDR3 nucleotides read TGTGCCAGCTTAGAGGCGGGAGGGCAACAATATGAGCAGTTCTTC.

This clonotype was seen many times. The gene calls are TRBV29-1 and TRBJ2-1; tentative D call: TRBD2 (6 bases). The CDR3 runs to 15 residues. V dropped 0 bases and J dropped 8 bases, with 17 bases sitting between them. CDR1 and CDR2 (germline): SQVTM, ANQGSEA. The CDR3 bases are TGCAGCGTTGAAGATCTCGAAGGAGGGCCTGATGAGCAGTTCTTC. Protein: CSVEDLEGGPDEQFF.

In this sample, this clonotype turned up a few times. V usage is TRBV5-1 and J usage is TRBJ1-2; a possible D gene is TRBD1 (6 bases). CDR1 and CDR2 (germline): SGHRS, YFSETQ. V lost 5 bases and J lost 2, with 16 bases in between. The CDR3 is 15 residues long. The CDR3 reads CASRETGNLNYGYTF. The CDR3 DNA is TGCGCCAGCAGGGAAACAGGGAATTTAAACTATGGCTACACCTTC.

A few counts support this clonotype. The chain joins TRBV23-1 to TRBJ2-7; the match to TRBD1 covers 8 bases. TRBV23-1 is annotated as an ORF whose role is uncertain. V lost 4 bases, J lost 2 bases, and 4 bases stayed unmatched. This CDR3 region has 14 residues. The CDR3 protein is CASSRGTGPYEQYF. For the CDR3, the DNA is TGCGCCAGCAGTCGGGGGACAGGACCCTACGAGCAGTACTTC.

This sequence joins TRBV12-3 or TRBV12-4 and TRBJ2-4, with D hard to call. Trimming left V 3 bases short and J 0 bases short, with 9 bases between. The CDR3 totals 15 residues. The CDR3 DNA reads TGTGCCAGCAGTTTCGGGCGGATAGCCAAAAACATTCAGTACTTC. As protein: CASSFGRIAKNIQYF.

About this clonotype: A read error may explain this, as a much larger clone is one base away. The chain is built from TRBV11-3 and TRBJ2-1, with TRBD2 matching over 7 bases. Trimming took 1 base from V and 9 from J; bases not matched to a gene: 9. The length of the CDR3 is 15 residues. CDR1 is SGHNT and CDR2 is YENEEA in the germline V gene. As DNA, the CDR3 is TGTGCCAGCAGCTTAGTAGGACTAGTGGGAGTTGAGCAGTTCTTC. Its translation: CASSLVGLVGVEQFF.

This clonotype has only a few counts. The CDR3 bases are TGTGCCAGCAGTTACGAAGGGGGCGATGAAAAACTGTTTTTT. Protein sequence: CASSYEGGDEKLFF. The V gene is TRBV6-5, the J gene TRBJ1-4; 7 positions agree with TRBD1. There are 14 residues in the CDR3. With V trimmed by 2 bases and J by 6 bases, 3 bases remained unmatched. Germline-derived CDR1 and CDR2 are MNHEY and SVGAGI.

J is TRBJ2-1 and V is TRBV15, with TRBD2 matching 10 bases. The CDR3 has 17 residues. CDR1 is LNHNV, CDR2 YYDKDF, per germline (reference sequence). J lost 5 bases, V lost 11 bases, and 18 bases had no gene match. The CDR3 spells CAASGGSGTSDNNEQFF. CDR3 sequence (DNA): TGTGCCGCCTCCGGAGGGTCCGGGACTAGCGACAACAATGAGCAGTTCTTC.

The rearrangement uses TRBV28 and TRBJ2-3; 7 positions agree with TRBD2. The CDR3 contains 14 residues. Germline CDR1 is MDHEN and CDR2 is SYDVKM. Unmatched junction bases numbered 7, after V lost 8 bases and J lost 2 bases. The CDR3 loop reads CASLPSGNTDTQYF. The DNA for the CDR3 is TGTGCCAGCCTCCCTAGCGGCAACACAGATACGCAGTATTTT.

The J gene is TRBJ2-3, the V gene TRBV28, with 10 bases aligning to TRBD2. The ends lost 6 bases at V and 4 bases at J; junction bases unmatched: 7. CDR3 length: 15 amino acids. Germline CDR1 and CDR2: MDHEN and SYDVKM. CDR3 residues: CASRPGLAYSDTQYF. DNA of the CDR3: TGTGCCAGCAGGCCGGGACTAGCGTATTCAGATACGCAGTATTTT.

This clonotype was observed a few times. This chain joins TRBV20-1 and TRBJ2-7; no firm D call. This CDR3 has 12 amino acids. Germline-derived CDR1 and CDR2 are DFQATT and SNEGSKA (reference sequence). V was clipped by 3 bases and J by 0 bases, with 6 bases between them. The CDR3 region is CSARDLSYEQYF. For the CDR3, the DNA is TGCAGTGCTAGGGACCTCTCCTACGAGCAGTACTTC.

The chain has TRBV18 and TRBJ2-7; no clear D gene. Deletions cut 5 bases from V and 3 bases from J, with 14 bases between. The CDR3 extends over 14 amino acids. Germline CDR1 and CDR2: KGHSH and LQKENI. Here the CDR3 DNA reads TGTGCCAGCTCAGGTCCCGCGTCACTCTACGAGCAGTACTTC. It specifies CASSGPASLYEQYF.